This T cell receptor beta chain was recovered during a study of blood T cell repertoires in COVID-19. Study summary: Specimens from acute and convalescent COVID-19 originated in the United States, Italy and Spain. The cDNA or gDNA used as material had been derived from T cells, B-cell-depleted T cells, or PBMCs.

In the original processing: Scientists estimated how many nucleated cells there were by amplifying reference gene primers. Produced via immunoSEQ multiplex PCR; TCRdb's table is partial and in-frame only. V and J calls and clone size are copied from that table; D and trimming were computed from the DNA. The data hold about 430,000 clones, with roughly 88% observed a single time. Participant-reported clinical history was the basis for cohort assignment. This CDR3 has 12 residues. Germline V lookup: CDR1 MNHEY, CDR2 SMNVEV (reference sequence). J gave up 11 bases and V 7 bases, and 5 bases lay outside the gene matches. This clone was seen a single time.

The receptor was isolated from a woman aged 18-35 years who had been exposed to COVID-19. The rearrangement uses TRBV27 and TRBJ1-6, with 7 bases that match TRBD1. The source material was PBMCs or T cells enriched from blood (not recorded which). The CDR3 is CASMRQGTPLHF. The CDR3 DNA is TGTGCCAGCATGCGACAGGGCACACCCCTCCACTTT.